Each of the 19 T cell receptor beta chains below was sequenced from the same sample in a study of T cells in Graves' hyperthyroidism and ophthalmopathy. It was RNA transcripts that yielded the amplified TCR beta CDR3 regions. The HTBI primer set served for first-round RT-PCR of the TCR CDR3. One entry per CDR3 protein, called by TCRdb with MiXCR from the multiplex PCR reads. The data contain some 490,000 distinct CDR3 sequences, approximately 22% of them singletons. Sequencing was carried out using blood. These receptors all come from a woman aged 70-85 years with Graves' ophthalmopathy.

The chain has TRBV12-3 or TRBV12-4 and TRBJ1-1; no firm D call. CDR3 size: 13 residues. With 5 bases removed from V and 8 bases from J, the gap between germline ends came to 15 bases. CDR3 region: CASSPRQVWEAFF. CDR3 nucleotides: TGTGCCAGCAGTCCCCGCCAGGTATGGGAAGCTTTCTTT.

The table lists this clonotype with many counts. The V gene is TRBV12-3 or TRBV12-4, the J gene TRBJ2-5, with TRBD2 identical over 9 bases. V shed 7 bases and J 4 bases; nucleotides not matched to a gene: 10. The CDR3 is 15 amino acids. CDR3 in DNA: TGTGCCAGCACCCATAGCGGGAGTGATCGAGAGACCCAGTACTTC. Translation: CASTHSGSDRETQYF.

V and J are TRBV20-1 and TRBJ2-7; D ambiguous. Germline CDR1 DFQATT, CDR2 SNEGSKA (reference sequence). Trimming took off 6 bases at V and 3 bases at J, with 9 bases between the two ends. CDR3 length equals 11 residues. Written as DNA, the CDR3 is TGCAGTGCCCCCAGTGGCTACGAGCAGTACTTC. Encoded protein: CSAPSGYEQYF.

V is TRBV20-1 and J is TRBJ2-3; D is perhaps TRBD2 (6 bases). Germline CDR1 DFQATT, CDR2 SNEGSKA (reference sequence). The CDR3 runs to 15 residues. V was trimmed by 3 bases and J by 0 bases, leaving 13 bases between them. DNA for the CDR3: TGCAGTGCTAGTCGGGGGTTCCTAAGCACAGATACGCAGTATTTT. Translated: CSASRGFLSTDTQYF.

V and J are TRBV10-2 and TRBJ2-1; 9 bases match TRBD2. V was pared by 0 bases and J by 2 bases, with 8 bases of the junction left unmatched. The length of the CDR3 is 18 residues. Germline CDR1 WSHSY, CDR2 SAAADI. CDR3 sequence reads: CASSESGGGLAAYNEQFF. The CDR3 region has the DNA TGCGCCAGCAGTGAGTCAGGGGGGGGACTAGCTGCCTACAATGAGCAGTTCTTC.

This clonotype was observed at least ten times. The V gene is TRBV7-3, the J gene TRBJ2-3; 8 bases map to TRBD2. The CDR3 covers 15 residues. Trimming cost V 5 bases and J 3 bases; bases outside gene matches: 7. Germline assignment: CDR1 SGHTA and CDR2 FQGTGA. CDR3 sequence reads: CASSTRGGRTDTQYF. The CDR3 DNA reads as TGTGCCAGCAGCACAAGGGGCGGGAGGACAGATACGCAGTATTTT.

The chain has TRBV12-3 or TRBV12-4 and TRBJ2-4; 9 bases align to TRBD1. V lost 6 bases, J lost 7 bases, and 4 bases stayed unmatched. This CDR3 spans 13 amino acids. The CDR3 DNA reads TGTGCCAGCAGGACAGGGGGAAGGAACATTCAGTACTTC. Residues: CASRTGGRNIQYF.

This clonotype has ten or more counts. The V gene is TRBV12-3 or TRBV12-4, the J gene TRBJ2-5; 9 nucleotides match TRBD2. V trimming: 6 bases; J trimming: 3 bases; junction bases outside the gene matches: 8. The CDR3 loop spans 15 amino acids. CDR3 DNA: TGTGCCAGCAGCCGATCTAGCGGGATCGAAGAGACCCAGTACTTC. Residues: CASSRSSGIEETQYF.

A few counts support this clonotype. In DNA form, the CDR3 reads TGTGCCCCCTCCATGTCCGGGACAGGGGCGGAGACCCAGTACTTC. Translating it yields CAPSMSGTGAETQYF. This chain joins TRBV19 and TRBJ2-5, with 10 nucleotides matching TRBD1. This CDR3 is 15 amino acids long. After removal of 11 bases from V and 5 bases from J, the junction contained 14 bases not matched to a gene. CDR1 and CDR2 (germline): LNHDA, SQIVND (reference sequence).

This clonotype was found many times. This chain joins TRBV7-2 and TRBJ1-1; no clear D. V was shortened by 5 bases and J by 11 bases, with 15 bases between the two germline ends. Germline assignment: CDR1 SGHTA and CDR2 FQGNSA. CDR3 length equals 12 residues. The CDR3 nucleotides read TGTGCCAGCAGCCCGACGGGAACGCTCGCTTTCTTT. It specifies CASSPTGTLAFF.

This clonotype has just a few counts. The V gene is TRBV6-5, the J gene TRBJ1-1; 7 nucleotides match TRBD1. J was trimmed by 2 bases and V by 2 bases; bases with no gene match: 8. The CDR3 is made up of 16 amino acids. Per germline, CDR1 MNHEY and CDR2 SVGAGI. The CDR3 coding sequence is TGTGCCAGCAGTTACCCGGGGCCAGGGGGAAACACTGAAGCTTTCTTT. Translated: CASSYPGPGGNTEAFF.

This clonotype was observed once. The J gene is TRBJ2-1, the V gene TRBV20-1; 8 positions agree with TRBD2. CDR1 is DFQATT, CDR2 SNEGSKA, per germline (reference sequence). This CDR3 contains 15 residues. Trimming at V came to 1 base and at J to 3 bases, leaving 5 bases not matched to a gene. The CDR3: CSARGLSGSYNEQFF. As DNA, the CDR3 is TGCAGTGCTAGAGGTCTGAGCGGGAGCTACAATGAGCAGTTCTTC.

This clonotype has just a few counts. This rearrangement joins TRBV5-1 to TRBJ2-3; no firm D call. The V gene lost 4 bases and the J gene lost 7 bases, with 19 bases spanning the gap. Germline V gene sequence: CDR1 SGHRS, CDR2 YFSETQ. The CDR3 length is 15 residues. DNA of the CDR3: TGCGCCAGCAGCGAACAGACACCCACCATCCATACGCAGTATTTT. Its translation is CASSEQTPTIHTQYF.

This sequence joins TRBV4-2 and TRBJ2-2; no reliable D call. CDR1 is LGHNA, CDR2 YNFKEQ, per germline. The CDR3 runs to 15 residues. V lost 3 bases to trimming and J lost 1 base, with 9 bases between them. CDR3 protein: CASSHSDKNTGELFF. DNA of the CDR3: TGTGCCAGCAGCCACTCTGACAAGAACACCGGGGAGCTGTTTTTT.

This clonotype has only a few counts. The chain combines TRBV6-1 with TRBJ1-1; maybe TRBD1 (5 bases). The CDR3 runs 17 residues. Trimming removed 5 bases from V and 1 base from J, with 20 bases in between. Germline V gene data show CDR1 as MNHNS and CDR2 as SASEGT. This CDR3 reads CASSSGSAGPTNTEAFF. In nucleotides, the CDR3 is TGTGCCAGCAGTTCCGGGTCAGCGGGGCCCACGAACACTGAAGCTTTCTTT.

The chain links TRBV20-1 to TRBJ2-7; a possible D gene is TRBD1 (7 bases). This CDR3 is built from 14 residues. With 4 bases removed from V and 9 bases from J, the gap between germline ends came to 22 bases. Germline V gives CDR1 DFQATT, CDR2 SNEGSKA (reference sequence). The CDR3 protein is CSAKGAGPNEGQYF. CDR3 nucleotides: TGCAGTGCTAAGGGGGCGGGACCTAACGAGGGGCAGTACTTC.

A few counts support this clonotype. The J gene is TRBJ1-1, the V gene TRBV7-2, with TRBD1 as a possible D gene (5 bases). CDR3 size: 16 residues. V was shortened by 3 bases and J by 5 bases, with 19 bases between the two germline ends. Germline V gene sequence: CDR1 SGHTA, CDR2 FQGNSA. The CDR3: CASSFRWGVTGTEAFF. CDR3 sequence (DNA): TGTGCCAGCAGCTTCAGGTGGGGGGTAACGGGGACTGAAGCTTTCTTT. Filled out from reference TRBV7-2 and TRBJ1-1, the complete variable domain reads GAGVSQSPSNKVTEKGKDVELRCDPISGHTALYWYRQSLGQGLEFLIYFQGNSAPDKSGLPSDRFSAERTGGSVSTLTIQRTQQEDSAVYLCASSFRWGVTGTEAFFGQGTRLTVV.

The chain couples TRBV20-1 to TRBJ1-1; 7 nucleotides align to TRBD1. Losses at the gene ends were 6 bases for V and 3 bases for J; bases not matched to a gene: 7. The V gene's germline CDR1 is DFQATT and CDR2 SNEGSKA (reference sequence). This CDR3 has 13 residues. CDR3: CSADRVSDTEAFF. CDR3 nucleotides: TGCAGTGCAGACAGGGTATCGGACACTGAAGCTTTCTTT.

This clonotype showed up many times. This chain uses TRBV28 with TRBJ2-1; 7 nucleotides align to TRBD2. V lost 5 bases to trimming and J lost 2 bases; unmatched junction nucleotides: 6. The CDR3 has 15 residues. The germline gives CDR1 MDHEN, CDR2 SYDVKM. The CDR3 is CASSAAGLAYNEQFF. CDR3 bases: TGTGCCAGCAGTGCAGCGGGACTCGCCTACAATGAGCAGTTCTTC.